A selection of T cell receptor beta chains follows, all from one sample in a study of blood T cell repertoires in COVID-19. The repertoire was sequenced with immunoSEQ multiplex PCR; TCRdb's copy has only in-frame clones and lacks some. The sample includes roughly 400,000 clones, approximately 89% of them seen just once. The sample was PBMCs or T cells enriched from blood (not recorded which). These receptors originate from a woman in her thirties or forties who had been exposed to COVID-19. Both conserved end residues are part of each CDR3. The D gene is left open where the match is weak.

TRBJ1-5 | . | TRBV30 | TGTGCCTGGAGTGAAGGCAGGAAGAATCAGCCCCAGCATTTT | CAWSEGRKNQPQHF
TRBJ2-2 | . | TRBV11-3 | TGTGCCAGCAGCCCAACCGGGGGTTTGAACACCGGGGAGCTGTTTTTT | CASSPTGGLNTGELFF
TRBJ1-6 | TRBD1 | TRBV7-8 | TGTGCCAGCAAGGGGACAGGGGGTTCACCCCTCCACTTT | CASKGTGGSPLHF
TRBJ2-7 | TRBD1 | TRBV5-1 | TGCGCCAGCAGCCGGGACAGGGGCTACGAGCAGTACTTC | CASSRDRGYEQYF
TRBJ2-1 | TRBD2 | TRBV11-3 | TGTGCCAGCAGCCCTGGGGCTAGCGGGGGGGCCGACAATGAGCAGTTCTTC | CASSPGASGGADNEQFF
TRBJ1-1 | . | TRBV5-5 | TGTGCCAGCAGCCGCGATATGAACACTGAAGCTTTCTTT | CASSRDMNTEAFF
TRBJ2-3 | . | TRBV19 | TGTGCCAGTAGTATCAGCAGGGCACAAAGAGATACGCAGTATTTT | CASSISRAQRDTQYF
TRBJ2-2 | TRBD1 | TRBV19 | TGTGCCAGTAGTCCGCGGACAGGCGACACCGGGGAGCTGTTTTTT | CASSPRTGDTGELFF
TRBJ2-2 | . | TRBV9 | TGTGCCAGCAGCGTAGCTAGCCGGTTCAACACCGGGGAGCTGTTTTTT | CASSVASRFNTGELFF
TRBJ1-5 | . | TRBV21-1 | TGTGCCAGCAGGGAGTCGTGGAATAGCAATCAGCCCCAGCATTTT | CASRESWNSNQPQHF
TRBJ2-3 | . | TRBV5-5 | TGTGCCAGCAGCTTGGGCGCGTCTAGCACAGATACGCAGTATTTT | CASSLGASSTDTQYF